The 29 T cell receptor beta chains in this list originate from one sample, sequenced in a study of blood T cell repertoires in COVID-19. The data were produced by immunoSEQ multiplex PCR, yet TCRdb's version contains in-frame clones alone and is incomplete. The sample holds approximately 44,000 clones, 87% seen once. Material: peripheral blood. All receptors derive from a man in his 60s with acute or convalescent COVID-19.

The chain couples TRBV6-2 or TRBV6-3 to TRBJ1-2; D gene ambiguous. The V and J ends lost 5 bases and 2 bases respectively, with 9 bases between them. CDR3 size: 13 residues. From germline, CDR1 is MNHEY and CDR2 SVGEGT. Here the CDR3 DNA reads TGTGCCAGCAGTGCCCCGGTGAACTATGGCTACACCTTC. Translating gives CASSAPVNYGYTF.

The chain carries TRBV20-1 and TRBJ2-1; TRBD2 aligns across 9 bases. The junction had 5 bases not matched to a gene; V was cut back by 5 bases and J by 3 bases. CDR1 and CDR2 (germline): DFQATT, SNEGSKA (reference sequence). CDR3 length equals 14 residues. CDR3 sequence: CSAGGLAYYNEQFF. CDR3 DNA sequence: TGCAGTGCTGGTGGACTAGCGTACTACAATGAGCAGTTCTTC.

This chain links TRBV12-5 with TRBJ2-3, with 11 bases identical to TRBD2. The CDR3 consists of 16 residues. V shed 5 bases and J 2 bases; nucleotides not matched to a gene: 6. Germline lookup yields CDR1 LGHNT and CDR2 FRNRAP. The CDR3 loop reads CASGPGTSGFTDTQYF. CDR3 coding DNA: TGTGCTAGTGGTCCGGGGACTAGCGGCTTCACAGATACGCAGTATTTT.

The chain has TRBV18 and TRBJ1-2; weak D call: TRBD1 (6 bases). The germline V gene has CDR1 KGHSH and CDR2 LQKENI. Trimming took off 3 bases at V and 5 bases at J, with 10 bases between the two ends. The CDR3 contains 13 residues. The DNA for the CDR3 is TGTGCCAGCTCACCGGCAGGGGAGTATGGCTACACCTTC. Protein product: CASSPAGEYGYTF.

The genes are TRBV6-2 or TRBV6-3 and TRBJ2-2; 8 nucleotides match TRBD1. V dropped 2 bases and J dropped 9; count of bases not matched to a gene: 8. Germline-derived CDR1 and CDR2 are MNHEY and SVGEGT. This CDR3 spans 15 amino acids. The CDR3 nucleotides read TGTGCCAGCAGTTACGGCCAGGGGGCGAGTAGGGAGCTGTTTTTT. This gives the protein CASSYGQGASRELFF.

The chain is built from TRBV19 and TRBJ1-4; TRBD1 matches 7 bases. CDR1 LNHDA and CDR2 SQIVND come from the germline V gene (reference sequence). This CDR3 spans 15 amino acids. V dropped 3 bases and J dropped 7; count of bases not matched to a gene: 8. The chain's CDR3 is CASSIKTGMAEKLFF. CDR3 nucleotide sequence: TGTGCCAGTAGTATTAAGACAGGGATGGCTGAAAAACTGTTTTTT.

The chain carries TRBV4-1 and TRBJ1-2, with D possibly TRBD1 on 5 matching bases. The CDR3 contains 14 residues. V gave up 0 bases and J gave up 8 bases, with 13 bases separating them. Germline V gene lookup returns CDR1 MGHRA and CDR2 YSYEKL. DNA of the CDR3: TGCGCCAGCAGCCAAGAACAGGCCGCTTCCGGCTACACCTTC. It is translated as CASSQEQAASGYTF.

The chain combines TRBV7-6 with TRBJ2-1; 15 positions agree with TRBD2. The V gene end was trimmed by 1 base and the J gene end by 8 bases; junction bases not matched to a gene: 3. Germline-derived CDR1 and CDR2 are SGHVS and FNYEAQ. The CDR3 is 16 amino acids. The CDR3 DNA follows: TGTGCCAGCAGCTTAGGGACTAGCGGGGGGGCGGATGAGCAGTTCTTC. Translating it yields CASSLGTSGGADEQFF. The variable domain in full, with the rest retrieved from reference TRBV7-6 and TRBJ2-1, is GAGVSQSPRYKVTKRGQDVALRCDPISGHVSLYWYRQALGQGPEFLTYFNYEAQQDKSGLPNDRFSAERPEGSISTLTIQRTEQRDSAMYRCASSLGTSGGADEQFFGPGTRLTVL.

The genes are TRBV18 and TRBJ1-2, with TRBD1 identical over 7 bases. CDR1 and CDR2 (germline): KGHSH, LQKENI. The trim removed 1 base at V and 0 bases at J, leaving 8 bases unmatched. The CDR3 spans 17 residues. Here the CDR3 DNA reads TGTGCCAGCTCACCACTAGGGGGCGCCCCTCCTAACTATGGCTACACCTTC. It encodes CASSPLGGAPPNYGYTF.

V is TRBV9 and J is TRBJ1-1, with a weak D call TRBD1 (6 bases). Germline lookup yields CDR1 SGDLS and CDR2 YYNGEE. The V gene lost 0 bases and the J gene lost 2 bases, with 11 bases spanning the gap. This CDR3 contains 15 residues. DNA for the CDR3: TGTGCCAGCAGCGTAGGTACAGGGAGTAACACTGAAGCTTTCTTT. Translated: CASSVGTGSNTEAFF.

This sequence joins TRBV29-1 and TRBJ1-5; no clear D. Germline V gene lookup returns CDR1 SQVTM and CDR2 ANQGSEA. The CDR3 runs 15 residues. With 6 bases removed from V and 0 bases from J, the gap between germline ends came to 15 bases. The CDR3 region has the DNA TGCAGCGTCGCCATCGACACAAATAGCAATCAGCCCCAGCATTTT. Amino acids: CSVAIDTNSNQPQHF. The full variable domain, rest sourced from reference TRBV29-1 and TRBJ1-5, is SAVISQKPSRDICQRGTSLTIQCQVDSQVTMMFWYRQQPGQSLTLIATANQGSEATYESGFVIDKFPISRPNLTFSTLTVSNMSPEDSSIYLCSVAIDTNSNQPQHFGDGTRLSIL.

CDR3 region: CASSDRGTNTGELFF. The DNA of the CDR3 is TGTGCCAGTTCCGACAGGGGGACCAACACCGGGGAGCTGTTTTTT. The V call is TRBV19, the J call TRBJ2-2, with 9 bases that match TRBD1. This CDR3 contains 15 residues. Germline-derived CDR1 and CDR2 are LNHDA and SQIVND (reference sequence). The V and J ends lost 8 bases and 2 bases, in that order; junction bases with no gene match: 6.

This rearrangement joins TRBV5-6 to TRBJ2-2; D might be TRBD1 (6 bases). With 4 bases removed from V and 2 bases from J, the gap between germline ends came to 18 bases. The CDR3 has 17 residues. The germline CDR1 and CDR2 sequences are SGHDT and YYEEEE. CDR3 in amino acids: CASSPGGTGPNTGELFF. CDR3 nucleotides: TGTGCCAGCAGCCCCGGTGGTACAGGGCCTAACACCGGGGAGCTGTTTTTT. Looking up the rest from reference TRBV5-6 and TRBJ2-2 gives the full variable domain: DAGVTQSPTHLIKTRGQQVTLRCSPKSGHDTVSWYQQALGQGPQFIFQYYEEEERQRGNFPDRFSGHQFPNYSSELNVNALLLGDSALYLCASSPGGTGPNTGELFFGEGSRLTVL.

J is TRBJ2-3 and V is TRBV7-8, with D unclear. There are 14 residues in the CDR3. V dropped 1 base and J dropped 4 bases, with 9 bases sitting between them. Germline assignment: CDR1 SGHVS and CDR2 FQNEAQ. Here the CDR3 DNA reads TGTGCCAGCAGCTTAGGGTCTAGAGCAGATACGCAGTATTTT. Amino acids: CASSLGSRADTQYF.

The chain links TRBV11-3 to TRBJ2-3; TRBD2 matches at 12 bases. The length of the CDR3 is 18 residues. J lost 0 bases, V lost 1 base, and 5 bases had no gene match. Germline-derived CDR1 and CDR2 are SGHNT and YENEEA. CDR3 nucleotide sequence: TGTGCCAGCAGCTTAGGAGGGCTAGCGGGGGGGAGCACAGATACGCAGTATTTT. It translates to CASSLGGLAGGSTDTQYF.

The V gene is TRBV5-1, the J gene TRBJ1-4; 7 bases are shared with TRBD1. V shed 1 base and J 5 bases; nucleotides not matched to a gene: 5. Germline values: CDR1 SGHRS, CDR2 YFSETQ. This CDR3 contains 15 residues. The CDR3: CASSLWGQLNEKLFF. The CDR3, as DNA: TGCGCCAGCAGCTTGTGGGGACAGTTAAATGAAAAACTGTTTTTT.

The rearrangement links TRBV15 to TRBJ2-2; 8 bases map to TRBD1. This CDR3 has 15 amino acids. Germline V gene sequence: CDR1 LNHNV, CDR2 YYDKDF (reference sequence). V lost 1 base and J lost 6; bases outside the gene matches: 4. CDR3 in amino acids: CATSRVDRDAGELFF. DNA of the CDR3: TGTGCCACCAGCAGAGTGGACAGGGACGCCGGGGAGCTGTTTTTT.

CDR3 sequence: CASSSSRLAGADTQYF. CDR3 DNA: TGTGCCAGCAGCTCCTCCAGACTAGCGGGGGCCGATACGCAGTATTTT. The chain joins TRBV13 to TRBJ2-3, with TRBD2 identical over 12 bases. J lost 6 bases, V lost 4 bases, and 8 bases had no gene match. Germline V gives CDR1 PRHDT, CDR2 FYEKMQ (reference sequence). The CDR3 has 16 residues.

This chain uses TRBV6-5 with TRBJ2-5; TRBD1 agrees at 8 bases. The junction had 7 bases not matched to a gene; V was cut back by 5 bases and J by 5 bases. This CDR3 has 14 residues. From germline, CDR1 is MNHEY and CDR2 SVGAGI. CDR3 residues: CASSRTGYLETQYF. The CDR3 region has the DNA TGTGCCAGCAGTAGGACAGGGTACCTCGAGACCCAGTACTTC.

The gene calls are TRBV5-5 and TRBJ2-7, with 7 positions matching TRBD1. Germline trimming cut 4 bases from V and 6 bases from J; bases unmatched to any gene: 13. Germline-derived CDR1 and CDR2 are SGHKS and YYEKEE (reference sequence). CDR3 size: 15 residues. The CDR3 coding sequence is TGTGCCAGCAGCCCGCGACCGGACAGGTCGAGCGAGCAGTACTTC. It encodes CASSPRPDRSSEQYF.

This chain links TRBV11-2 with TRBJ1-4; perhaps TRBD1 as D (5 bases). The germline gives CDR1 SGHAT, CDR2 FQNNGV. V was pared by 0 bases and J by 0 bases, with 14 bases between. This CDR3 is built from 18 residues. The CDR3 sequence is CASSLDRGERATNEKLFF. As DNA, the CDR3 is TGTGCCAGCAGCTTAGATCGGGGGGAGCGTGCAACTAATGAAAAACTGTTTTTT.

The CDR3 loop reads CASSQDRGGGYTF. For the CDR3, the DNA is TGTGCCAGCAGCCAAGATAGGGGGGGTGGCTACACCTTC. The chain is built from TRBV4-2 and TRBJ1-2, with D maybe TRBD1 (6 bases). The CDR3 has 13 amino acids. Trimming cost V 0 bases and J 7 bases, with 9 bases left between them. Germline V gives CDR1 LGHNA, CDR2 YNFKEQ.

This clone was observed a handful of times. The CDR3 reads CASIRRAGLNTEAFF. The CDR3 DNA reads as TGTGCCAGCATTCGGCGTGCGGGTTTGAACACTGAAGCTTTCTTT. The V gene is TRBV28, the J gene TRBJ1-1; D not resolved. Germline lookup yields CDR1 MDHEN and CDR2 SYDVKM. V lost 7 bases and J 0 bases, leaving 15 bases between the germline ends. CDR3 size: 15 residues. Together with reference TRBV28 and TRBJ1-1, the CDR3 gives the full variable domain: DVKVTQSSRYLVKRTGEKVFLECVQDMDHENMFWYRQDPGLGLRLIYFSYDVKMKEKGDIPEGYSVSREKKERFSLILESASTNQTSMYLCASIRRAGLNTEAFFGQGTRLTVV.

The V call is TRBV6-5, the J call TRBJ1-6, with 7 bases fitting TRBD1. V lost 5 bases to trimming and J lost 5 bases; unmatched junction nucleotides: 3. From germline, CDR1 is MNHEY and CDR2 SVGAGI. The CDR3 has 14 residues. The CDR3: CASSHRGNNSPLHF. The CDR3 DNA reads TGTGCCAGCAGTCACAGGGGCAATAATTCACCCCTCCACTTT.

The chain links TRBV5-5 to TRBJ1-6; 8 bases fit TRBD1. CDR1 is SGHKS, CDR2 YYEKEE, per germline (reference sequence). CDR3 length equals 17 residues. V shed 0 bases and J 8 bases; nucleotides not matched to a gene: 10. As DNA, the CDR3 is TGTGCCAGCAGCTTGGATCCGGTTAAGACAGGGGATTCACCCCTCCACTTT. The encoded protein is CASSLDPVKTGDSPLHF.

The chain carries TRBV27 and TRBJ1-5, with 9 bases matching TRBD1. The V gene end was trimmed by 5 bases and the J gene end by 2 bases; junction bases not matched to a gene: 10. This CDR3 is built from 17 residues. From germline, CDR1 is MNHEY and CDR2 SMNVEV (reference sequence). CDR3 nucleotides: TGTGCCAGCAGTCCGCAAACAGGGGGCGCCGGCAATCAGCCCCAGCATTTT. It specifies CASSPQTGGAGNQPQHF.

The V call is TRBV12-3 or TRBV12-4, the J call TRBJ2-7, with 8 bases lining up with TRBD1. J was trimmed by 6 bases and V by 7 bases; bases with no gene match: 5. The CDR3 extends over 12 amino acids. This CDR3 reads CASTGQGSEQYF. CDR3 coding DNA: TGTGCCAGCACCGGACAGGGCTCCGAGCAGTACTTC.

The V gene is TRBV5-6, the J gene TRBJ2-5; D uncertain. CDR1 SGHDT and CDR2 YYEEEE come from the germline V gene. This CDR3 has 13 amino acids. V lost 1 base and J lost 0, with 4 bases in between. This chain's CDR3 is CASSLRYQETQYF. CDR3 nucleotide sequence: TGTGCCAGCAGCTTGCGGTACCAAGAGACCCAGTACTTC.

V is TRBV5-1 and J is TRBJ2-5; TRBD1 matches at 7 bases. Germline CDR1 is SGHRS and CDR2 is YFSETQ. The V gene end was trimmed by 5 bases and the J gene end by 5 bases; junction bases not matched to a gene: 9. The length of the CDR3 is 14 residues. This chain's CDR3 is CASSRTGDRETQYF. DNA of the CDR3: TGCGCCAGCAGTCGAACAGGGGACCGGGAGACCCAGTACTTC. Full variable domain (remainder filled in from reference TRBV5-1 and TRBJ2-5): KAGVTQTPRYLIKTRGQQVTLSCSPISGHRSVSWYQQTPGQGLQFLFEYFSETQRNKGNFPGRFSGRQFSNSRSEMNVSTLELGDSALYLCASSRTGDRETQYFGPGTRLLVL.